One sample yielded the 15 T cell receptor beta chains listed below, sequenced in a study of high-grade serous ovarian cancer treatment subgroups. TCRdb keeps only in-frame clones here, not all; method: immunoSEQ multiplex PCR. The sample has thousands of clones; roughly 79% are singletons. Tumor samples were obtained before definitive surgery or chemotherapy. The specimen was tumor tissue. The origin of the receptors is a human donor with high-grade serous ovarian cancer.

The CDR3 is CASSTGTAALSGYTF. DNA of the CDR3: TGTGCCAGCAGCACCGGGACGGCTGCACTCTCTGGCTACACCTTC. The chain uses TRBV7-9 and TRBJ1-2, with D perhaps TRBD1 (5 bases). CDR1 SEHNR and CDR2 FQNEAQ come from the germline V gene (reference sequence). Trimming shortened V by 5 bases and J by 7 bases, and 20 bases separated the two germline ends. This CDR3 is 15 amino acids long.

The table lists this clone with a few counts. The chain carries TRBV5-6 and TRBJ1-2, with 9 bases aligning to TRBD1. Per germline, CDR1 SGHDT and CDR2 YYEEEE. The CDR3 extends over 15 amino acids. The trim removed 3 bases at V and 4 bases at J, leaving 7 bases unmatched. For the CDR3, the DNA is TGTGCCAGCAGCTCGGAGACAGGGGGTTCCTATGGCTACACCTTC. Translation gives CASSSETGGSYGYTF.

CDR3 bases: TGTGCCAGCAGCTTTGGGGCCGGGGACGTCGGCTATGGCTACACCTTC. Its protein is CASSFGAGDVGYGYTF. V usage is TRBV7-8 and J usage is TRBJ1-2; tentatively, D is TRBD1 (5 bases). The germline V gene has CDR1 SGHVS and CDR2 FQNEAQ. The CDR3 sequence is 16 residues long. V was trimmed by 3 bases and J by 4 bases, leaving 18 bases between them.

V usage is TRBV5-6 and J usage is TRBJ2-4; 9 bases align to TRBD2. The V and J ends lost 4 bases and 7 bases, in that order; junction bases with no gene match: 6. This CDR3 has 14 amino acids. Germline V gives CDR1 SGHDT, CDR2 YYEEEE. CDR3 coding DNA: TGTGCCAGCAGCCTAGGTAGCGGGAGTAACATTCAGTACTTC. It encodes CASSLGSGSNIQYF.

The V call is TRBV5-5, the J call TRBJ2-5, with unresolved D. The CDR3 is made up of 13 amino acids. Trimming took off 2 bases at V and 5 bases at J, with 10 bases between the two ends. CDR1 SGHKS and CDR2 YYEKEE come from the germline V gene (reference sequence). CDR3 DNA sequence: TGTGCCAGCAGCTTTGTACCTAGGGAGACCCAGTACTTC. As protein: CASSFVPRETQYF.

The rearrangement uses TRBV5-1 and TRBJ2-2; D gene unclear. Trimming took 0 bases from V and 1 from J, leaving 4 bases between them. CDR1 and CDR2 (germline): SGHRS, YFSETQ. There are 14 residues in the CDR3. The CDR3 region is CASSLAVNTGELFF. The CDR3 DNA reads as TGCGCCAGCAGCTTGGCGGTGAACACCGGGGAGCTGTTTTTT.

This chain links TRBV11-2 with TRBJ2-2; 11 bases agree with TRBD1. The CDR3 has 15 residues. J lost 3 bases, V lost 7 bases, and 4 bases had no gene match. Germline CDR1 reads SGHAT; CDR2 reads FQNNGV. CDR3 sequence reads: CASNPDRGHTGELFF. The CDR3 region has the DNA TGTGCCAGCAACCCGGACAGGGGGCACACCGGGGAGCTGTTTTTT.

This clone has just one count. This chain links TRBV4-3 with TRBJ2-4; 9 bases line up with TRBD1. Trimming at V came to 4 bases and at J to 7 bases, leaving 2 bases not matched to a gene. Germline CDR1 LGHNA, CDR2 YSLEER. This CDR3 is built from 13 residues. This CDR3 reads CASSLGTGNIQYF. CDR3 sequence (DNA): TGCGCCAGCAGCCTCGGGACAGGGAACATTCAGTACTTC.

This chain uses TRBV7-2 with TRBJ2-1; 14 bases are shared with TRBD2. Germline V gene data show CDR1 as SGHTA and CDR2 as FQGNSA. V lost 2 bases, J lost 3 bases, and 6 bases stayed unmatched. CDR3 size: 18 residues. CDR3 in DNA: TGTGCCAGCAGCTTAAAGTTGGGGACTAGCGGGGGCTACAATGAGCAGTTCTTC. Residues: CASSLKLGTSGGYNEQFF.

The J gene is TRBJ2-7, the V gene TRBV11-2; D is unclear. Germline values: CDR1 SGHAT, CDR2 FQNNGV. Trimming stripped 0 bases from V and 2 bases from J, with 11 bases between. This CDR3 has 15 amino acids. CDR3 in amino acids: CASSLDGDLAYEQYF. CDR3 DNA sequence: TGTGCCAGCAGCTTAGATGGGGATTTGGCCTACGAGCAGTACTTC.

The genes are TRBV4-3 and TRBJ1-2; a weak D match, TRBD1 (5 bases). Per the germline V gene, CDR1 is LGHNA and CDR2 is YSLEER. The CDR3 contains 15 residues. V was shortened by 0 bases and J by 4 bases, with 12 bases between the two germline ends. CDR3 sequence reads: CASSQEAGQTYGYTF. For the CDR3, the DNA is TGCGCCAGCAGCCAAGAAGCAGGGCAGACCTATGGCTACACCTTC.

The rearrangement joins TRBV5-1 to TRBJ2-5; the match to TRBD2 covers 14 bases. Losses at the gene ends were 3 bases for V and 5 bases for J; bases not matched to a gene: 6. The CDR3 spans 16 residues. The germline gives CDR1 SGHRS, CDR2 YFSETQ. CDR3 amino acids: CASSSGLAGAGETQYF. Here the CDR3 DNA reads TGCGCCAGCAGCTCGGGACTAGCGGGAGCAGGGGAGACCCAGTACTTC.

The chain combines TRBV11-2 with TRBJ2-3, with 8 bases fitting TRBD1. This CDR3 has 14 amino acids. J gave up 4 bases and V 7 bases, and 7 bases lay outside the gene matches. In germline, CDR1 is SGHAT, CDR2 FQNNGV. CDR3 sequence reads: CASTLQGVADTQYF. The CDR3 DNA follows: TGTGCCAGCACCCTACAGGGGGTGGCAGATACGCAGTATTTT. The whole variable domain, remainder taken from reference TRBV11-2 and TRBJ2-3, is EAGVAQSPRYKIIEKRQSVAFWCNPISGHATLYWYQQILGQGPKLLIQFQNNGVVDDSQLPKDRFSAERLKGVDSTLKIQPAKLEDSAVYLCASTLQGVADTQYFGPGTRLTVL.

The chain employs TRBV4-2 and TRBJ2-5; D is uncertain. Per the germline V gene, CDR1 is LGHNA and CDR2 is YNFKEQ. V was pared by 4 bases and J by 2 bases, with 8 bases between. This CDR3 has 13 residues. CDR3 protein: CASSPTPQETQYF. The CDR3 nucleotides read TGTGCCAGCAGCCCCACCCCACAAGAGACCCAGTACTTC.

The genes are TRBV7-2 and TRBJ2-7; the match to TRBD2 covers 15 bases. Germline V gene sequence: CDR1 SGHTA, CDR2 FQGNSA. V shed 4 bases and J 2 bases; nucleotides not matched to a gene: 3. The CDR3 length is 16 residues. CDR3 nucleotide sequence: TGTGCCAGCAGCTGGCGGACTAGCGGGAGGGCCTACGAGCAGTACTTC. This sequence encodes CASSWRTSGRAYEQYF.